Shown below are 4 T cell receptor beta chains from a single sample sequenced in a study of response to subunit inactivated influenza vaccine (dated 2018 in TCRdb). Library preparation employed RT-PCR. Sequencing was performed on an Illumina HiSeq 2500. TCRdb ran its own pipeline on the public reads, namely fastp trimming at Q25 and MiXCR clone calling, and kept in-frame beta chains. Duplicate CDR3 protein sequences are folded into a single record with the most common DNA and genes. Recorded for this sample are 700,000 to 900,000 distinct CDR3 sequences; approximately 22% of them occurred a single time. 10% to 13% of the sample comes from the top ten. The source material was PBMCs from blood, sampled 5 to 6 days after vaccination. The source is a man aged 50 to 59 who received an inactivated influenza vaccine. Donor details come from another sample of the same person, matched by shared clones.

The chain has TRBV20-1 and TRBJ1-2; 9 nucleotides line up with TRBD1. The germline V gene encodes CDR1 DFQATT and CDR2 SNEGSKA (reference sequence). Unmatched junction bases numbered 9, after V lost 3 bases and J lost 1 base. This CDR3 contains 16 residues. CDR3 loop: CSARDTGTGLNYGYTF. CDR3 in DNA: TGCAGTGCTAGGGACACCGGGACAGGGCTTAACTATGGCTACACCTTC.

This clonotype was observed many times. The genes are TRBV4-1 and TRBJ2-7, with TRBD1 as a possible D gene (5 bases). The germline gives CDR1 MGHRA, CDR2 YSYEKL. The CDR3 contains 16 residues. V lost 4 bases and J 2 bases, leaving 18 bases between the germline ends. The chain's CDR3 is CASSPVGRVKTYEQYF. CDR3 DNA: TGCGCCAGCAGCCCCGTTGGCAGGGTCAAAACCTACGAGCAGTACTTC.

The rearrangement uses TRBV6-2 or TRBV6-3 and TRBJ1-5, with 7 positions matching TRBD1. The V and J ends lost 2 bases and 2 bases, in that order; junction bases with no gene match: 6. The CDR3 is 16 residues long. Per the germline V gene, CDR1 is MNHEY and CDR2 is SVGEGT. The CDR3 DNA sequence: TGTGCCAGCAGTTACATAGGGGGCGCGGGCAATCAGCCCCAGCATTTT. Translating it yields CASSYIGGAGNQPQHF.

This clonotype was detected many times. The chain carries TRBV12-3 or TRBV12-4 and TRBJ2-5; TRBD1 or TRBD2 may be the D gene (5 bases each). The CDR3 runs to 13 residues. V was shortened by 6 bases and J by 2 bases, with 10 bases between the two germline ends. CDR3 DNA: TGTGCCAGCAGCCGGGGACGGCAAGAGACCCAGTACTTC. It encodes CASSRGRQETQYF.